One and the same sample provided the 18 T cell receptor beta chains below, sequenced in a study of blood T cells in healthy people across ages (dated by TCRdb to between 2014 and 2017). Library creation used 5' RACE. The instrument was an Illumina HiSeq 2500. A second roughly 7 to 11 cycle PCR used a sample-barcoded 5' primer and a J-beta primer mix. TCRdb ran its own pipeline on the public reads, namely fastp trimming at Q25 and MiXCR clone calling, and kept in-frame beta chains. One record per CDR3 amino acid sequence lists the most common genes and DNA. Recorded for this sample are nearly 800,000 distinct CDR3 sequences; approximately 60% of them occurred a single time. Around a quarter of the sample lies in the top ten. The sequencing sample was made of blood. These receptors were taken from a middle-aged man in good health.

J is TRBJ1-1 and V is TRBV10-3; 7 bases line up with TRBD1. J gave up 8 bases and V 6 bases, and 12 bases lay outside the gene matches. Germline assignment: CDR1 ENHRY and CDR2 SYGVKD. The CDR3 is made up of 14 amino acids. DNA of the CDR3: TGTGCCATCAGGGCCGACAGGGCCCCTCCGGAAGCTTTCTTT. This codes for CAIRADRAPPEAFF.

The chain has TRBV11-3 and TRBJ2-7; D could derive from TRBD1 or TRBD2 (5 bases each). Germline lookup yields CDR1 SGHNT and CDR2 YENEEA. The V and J ends lost 4 bases and 5 bases respectively, with 15 bases between them. The CDR3 is made up of 14 amino acids. The CDR3 DNA is TGTGCCAGCAGCTCCGCCCCGGGGCCACACGAGCAGTACTTC. This codes for CASSSAPGPHEQYF.

This clonotype showed up just once. The CDR3 DNA reads as TGCAGTGCTAGAGATAAAGAGGGAGGAAGTCAGCCCCAGCATTTT. It codes for CSARDKEGGSQPQHF. The J gene is TRBJ1-5, the V gene TRBV20-1; D remains unclear. CDR1 is DFQATT and CDR2 is SNEGSKA in the germline V gene (reference sequence). The CDR3 runs to 15 residues. V dropped 0 bases and J dropped 6 bases, with 15 bases sitting between them.

The CDR3: CASSQDLGRSYNEQFF. CDR3 coding DNA: TGCGCCAGCAGCCAAGATCTCGGGAGATCCTACAATGAGCAGTTCTTC. The rearrangement links TRBV4-3 to TRBJ2-1; perhaps TRBD2 as D (6 bases). Germline V gives CDR1 LGHNA, CDR2 YSLEER. The CDR3 has 16 amino acids. Trimming stripped 0 bases from V and 1 base from J, with 10 bases between.

Points on this clonotype: A much larger clone sits a single nucleotide away, making a read error possible. The chain links TRBV4-3 to TRBJ2-5, with 11 bases aligning to TRBD2. Germline V CDR1 and CDR2: LGHNA, YSLEER. This CDR3 contains 15 residues. CDR3 region: CASSHTSGSQESQYF. CDR3 nucleotides: TGCGCCAGCAGCCATACTAGCGGGAGCCAAGAGTCCCAGTACTTC.

This clonotype was counted only a few times. The chain carries TRBV29-1 and TRBJ2-1, with TRBD1 matching over 9 bases. The CDR3 loop spans 14 amino acids. J gave up 6 bases and V 5 bases, and 8 bases lay outside the gene matches. Germline V CDR1 and CDR2: SQVTM, ANQGSEA. The CDR3 nucleotides are TGCAGCGTTTTACAGGGGGCCGGGGGCAATGAGCAGTTCTTC. This translates into CSVLQGAGGNEQFF.

This clonotype was seen ten or more times. The V and J genes are TRBV29-1 and TRBJ1-2, with D perhaps TRBD1 (6 bases). The CDR3 has 12 residues. Deletions cut 6 bases from V and 8 bases from J, with 16 bases between. Per the germline V gene, CDR1 is SQVTM and CDR2 is ANQGSEA. The CDR3 region has the DNA TGCAGCGTGGTAGGGGGGGTTCAAGGCTACACCTTC. It encodes CSVVGGVQGYTF.

This chain joins TRBV20-1 and TRBJ2-1; D is ambiguous. The DNA end is more similar to TRBJ2-7, so the J call may be wrong. This CDR3 is 13 amino acids long. Germline values: CDR1 DFQATT, CDR2 SNEGSKA (reference sequence). The CDR3 DNA is TGCAGTGCCTCCAAAAACTCCTACAATGAGCAGTACTTC. As protein: CSASKNSYNEQYF.

The genes are TRBV7-8 and TRBJ2-4, with 9 bases fitting TRBD2. Trimming cost V 5 bases and J 13 bases; bases outside gene matches: 15. Per germline, CDR1 SGHVS and CDR2 FQNEAQ. CDR3 length: 15 residues. The CDR3 spells CASSPRGTSRSQQYF. The CDR3 nucleotides read TGTGCCAGCAGCCCAAGGGGGACTAGCCGATCCCAGCAGTACTTC. Together with reference TRBV7-8 and TRBJ2-4, the CDR3 gives the full variable domain: GAGVSQSPRYKVAKRGQDVALRCDPISGHVSLFWYQQALGQGPEFLTYFQNEAQLDKSGLPSDRFFAERPEGSVSTLKIQRTQQEDSAVYLCASSPRGTSRSQQYFGAGTRLSVL.

The chain links TRBV7-2 to TRBJ1-6, with 7 bases matching TRBD1. V lost 11 bases to trimming and J lost 3 bases; unmatched junction nucleotides: 4. Germline CDR1 SGHTA, CDR2 FQGNSA. The CDR3 runs to 13 residues. CDR3 DNA sequence: TGTGCCGGTCGGACAGGCTATAATTCACCCCTCCACTTT. Translation gives CAGRTGYNSPLHF.

The chain joins TRBV9 to TRBJ2-7; 9 nucleotides line up with TRBD2. The V segment lost 2 bases and the J segment 4 bases; nucleotides outside the gene matches: 7. Germline values: CDR1 SGDLS, CDR2 YYNGEE. CDR3 size: 15 residues. Here the CDR3 DNA reads TGTGCCAGCAGCGTTTGGGATAGCGGGAGTTACGAGCAGTACTTC. Translated, it gives CASSVWDSGSYEQYF.

The rearrangement joins TRBV27 to TRBJ2-5; weak D call: TRBD2 (5 bases). The CDR3 contains 16 residues. The V end was cut by 5 bases, the J end by 3 bases, with 19 bases between. The germline gives CDR1 MNHEY, CDR2 SMNVEV (reference sequence). As DNA, the CDR3 is TGTGCCAGCAGTCCCCAACTAGGAGGTGGCAAAGAGACCCAGTACTTC. Encoded protein: CASSPQLGGGKETQYF.

This clonotype has only a few counts. The chain recombines TRBV12-3 or TRBV12-4 with TRBJ2-4; 11 bases agree with TRBD2. The J call may be incorrect, as the DNA end agrees better with TRBJ2-5. The CDR3 has 14 amino acids. CDR3 bases: TGTGCCACCGCGACTAGCGGGGCTCAAGAGACCCAGTACTTC. It specifies CATATSGAQETQYF.

This clonotype turned up a few times. The chain employs TRBV5-1 and TRBJ2-3; D gene ambiguous. The CDR3 has 13 amino acids. CDR1 and CDR2 from the germline V gene are SGHRS and YFSETQ. Trimming removed 3 bases at V and 6 bases at J, with 11 bases between. Here the CDR3 DNA reads TGCGCCAGCAGCTCCGCATCGAGGGATACGCAGTATTTT. Translating gives CASSSASRDTQYF. Full variable domain (outside the CDR3, taken from reference TRBV5-1 and TRBJ2-3): KAGVTQTPRYLIKTRGQQVTLSCSPISGHRSVSWYQQTPGQGLQFLFEYFSETQRNKGNFPGRFSGRQFSNSRSEMNVSTLELGDSALYLCASSSASRDTQYFGPGTRLTVL.

This clonotype was counted a few times. The V gene is TRBV7-9, the J gene TRBJ2-7; D not certain. The J call is in doubt because the DNA end fits TRBJ2-5 better. Per the germline V gene, CDR1 is SEHNR and CDR2 is FQNEAQ (reference sequence). The CDR3 totals 12 residues. This CDR3 is CASSPTPETQYF. The CDR3 region has the DNA TGTGCCAGCAGTCCAACCCCAGAGACCCAGTACTTC.

The chain couples TRBV20-1 to TRBJ1-1; the match to TRBD1 covers 8 bases. Germline CDR1 is DFQATT and CDR2 is SNEGSKA (reference sequence). The V segment lost 3 bases and the J segment 10 bases; nucleotides outside the gene matches: 10. The length of the CDR3 is 13 residues. DNA for the CDR3: TGCAGTGCTAGGTCCGATACAGGGGGGATAGCTTTCTTT. Translating gives CSARSDTGGIAFF.

V and J are TRBV14 and TRBJ2-7; 7 bases align to TRBD2. This CDR3 is 13 amino acids long. The germline CDR1 and CDR2 sequences are SGHDN and FVKESK. The V gene end was trimmed by 2 bases and the J gene end by 7 bases; junction bases not matched to a gene: 5. CDR3 protein: CASSQYQAGEQYF. CDR3 DNA sequence: TGTGCCAGCAGCCAATACCAAGCGGGGGAGCAGTACTTC. Based on the CDR3 plus reference TRBV14 and TRBJ2-7, the full variable domain is EAGVTQFPSHSVIEKGQTVTLRCDPISGHDNLYWYRRVMGKEIKFLLHFVKESKQDESGMPNNRFLAERTGGTYSTLKVQPAELEDSGVYFCASSQYQAGEQYFGPGTRLTVT.

This chain joins TRBV7-2 and TRBJ2-5; no clear D gene. The V gene lost 2 bases and the J gene lost 6 bases, with 16 bases spanning the gap. This CDR3 comprises 15 residues. Per germline, CDR1 SGHTA and CDR2 FQGNSA. CDR3 amino acids: CASSLIGEVQQTQYF. For the CDR3, the DNA is TGTGCCAGCAGCTTAATTGGTGAAGTTCAGCAGACCCAGTACTTC. Supplemented by reference TRBV7-2 and TRBJ2-5, the full variable domain reads GAGVSQSPSNKVTEKGKDVELRCDPISGHTALYWYRQSLGQGLEFLIYFQGNSAPDKSGLPSDRFSAERTGGSVSTLTIQRTQQEDSAVYLCASSLIGEVQQTQYFGPGTRLLVL.